Presented here are 5 T cell receptor beta chains from one specimen sequenced in a study of molecular identifiers for immune sequencing clone quantification listed by TCRdb under 2018. Libraries were built with PCR. Sequencing was carried out with a NextSeq 500. The public reads were reanalyzed by TCRdb: fastp trimming at Q25, MiXCR alignment, in-frame beta chains only. For every CDR3 protein sequence, its rows merge into one entry that carries the most common genes and DNA. For this sample there are roughly 630,000 distinct CDR3 sequences; roughly 27% appear just once. About 0.8% of the sample lies in the top ten. Sequencing was done on a sample of naive CD8+ T cells from blood, with Jurkat cell RNA spiked in. The cell subset or site label, read with the paper, signifies: FACS-sorted CD8+CD4-CCR7+CD45RA+ naive T cells. The receptor source for this set is a human donor in good health. Some libraries in this study had Jurkat cell RNA spiked in.

This clonotype was found a few times. This chain joins TRBV12-3 or TRBV12-4 and TRBJ2-1, with D perhaps TRBD1 or TRBD2 (6 bases each). Deletions cut 2 bases from V and 5 bases from J, with 10 bases between. This CDR3 comprises 14 residues. CDR3 DNA sequence: TGTGCCAGCAGTTTATGGGGGGCCCACAATGAGCAGTTCTTC. This encodes CASSLWGAHNEQFF.

In its sample, this clonotype was seen many times. This chain links TRBV5-1 with TRBJ2-7; TRBD1 matches at 9 bases. CDR3 size: 18 residues. Trimming at V came to 1 base and at J to 3 bases, leaving 14 bases not matched to a gene. Germline CDR1 and CDR2: SGHRS and YFSETQ. CDR3 in DNA: TGCGCCAGCAGCTTGAAGCCGAACGCGGGACAGGGTATCTACGAGCAGTACTTC. Its protein product is CASSLKPNAGQGIYEQYF.

This clonotype was seen many times. The V gene is TRBV19, the J gene TRBJ1-5; D ambiguous. The CDR3 sequence is 15 residues long. Germline values: CDR1 LNHDA, CDR2 SQIVND (reference sequence). V gave up 3 bases and J gave up 1 base, with 10 bases separating them. CDR3 bases: TGTGCCAGTAGTATTGGGAGGTTGAGCAATCAGCCCCAGCATTTT. Protein sequence: CASSIGRLSNQPQHF.

This clonotype has a count of ten or more. The rearrangement uses TRBV3-1 and TRBJ2-5; D uncertain. The CDR3 is 13 amino acids. V lost 4 bases, J lost 3 bases, and 9 bases lay in between. The germline V gene has CDR1 LGHDT and CDR2 YNNKEL (reference sequence). The CDR3 bases are TGTGCCAGCAGCCTCCCGGACGAAGAGACCCAGTACTTC. It encodes CASSLPDEETQYF.

The table lists this clonotype with many counts. This chain connects TRBV6-5 to TRBJ1-1, with TRBD1 as a possible D gene (5 bases). CDR1 MNHEY and CDR2 SVGAGI come from the germline V gene. The CDR3 length is 14 residues. Trimming removed 5 bases at V and 0 bases at J, with 10 bases between. The CDR3 reads CASSQTDMNTEAFF. CDR3 nucleotide sequence: TGTGCCAGCAGTCAGACAGACATGAACACTGAAGCTTTCTTT.